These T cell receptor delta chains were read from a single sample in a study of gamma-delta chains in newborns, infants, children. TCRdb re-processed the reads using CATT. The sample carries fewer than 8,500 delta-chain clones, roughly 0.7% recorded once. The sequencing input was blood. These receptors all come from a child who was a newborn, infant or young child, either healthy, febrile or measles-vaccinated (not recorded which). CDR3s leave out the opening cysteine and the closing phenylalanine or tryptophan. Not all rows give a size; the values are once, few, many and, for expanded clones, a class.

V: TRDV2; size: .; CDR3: ACDTVGGNTRQMF
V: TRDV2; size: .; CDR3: ACDLLTGTVSWDTRQMF
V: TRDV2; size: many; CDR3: ACDTGFLGYFPWDTRQMF
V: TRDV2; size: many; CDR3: ACDNANGGSLSWDTRQMF
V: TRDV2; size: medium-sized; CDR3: ACDTPTGGYASPSSWDTRQMF
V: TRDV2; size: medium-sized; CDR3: ACDILGGSGSWDTRQMF
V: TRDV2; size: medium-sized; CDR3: ACDTVYWGPNLTAQLF
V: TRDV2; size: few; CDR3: ACDAIRGSWGTRQMF
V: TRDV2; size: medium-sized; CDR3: ACAPLGDGWDTRQMF
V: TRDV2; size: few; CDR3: ACDTGGYFFWDTRQMF
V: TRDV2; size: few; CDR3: ACGTVGGSSWDTRQMF
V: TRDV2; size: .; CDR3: ACDTLGTGVRYTDKLI
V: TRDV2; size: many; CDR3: ACDTGGFSTWDTRQMF
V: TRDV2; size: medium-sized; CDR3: ACDTVGDTWDTRQMF
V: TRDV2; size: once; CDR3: ACDTVGDTLTAQH
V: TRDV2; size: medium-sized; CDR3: ACDTVGVTYTDKLI
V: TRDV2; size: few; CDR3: ACDTGGHSSWDTRQMF
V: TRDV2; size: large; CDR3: ACDNTGGSWDTRQMF
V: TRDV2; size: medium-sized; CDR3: ACDTIWGMTAQLF
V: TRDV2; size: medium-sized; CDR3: ACDTVGAWDTRQMF
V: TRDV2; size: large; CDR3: ACDKVLGDTLSWDTRQMF
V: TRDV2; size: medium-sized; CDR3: ACDTLWTGGPTAQLF